The 24 T cell receptor beta chains below all came from one sample that was sequenced in a study of blood T cell repertoires in COVID-19. Some clones are missing from TCRdb's copy, which holds only in-frame ones; the method was immunoSEQ multiplex PCR. In the table there are approximately 240,000 clones, 85% to 95% of which are singletons. Source material: PBMCs or T cells enriched from blood (not recorded which). Receptors were obtained from a woman under 30 who had recovered from COVID-19.

Remarks on this clone: The same CDR3 also results from other DNA sequences found in this sample. The chain couples TRBV10-3 to TRBJ1-2; tentatively, D is TRBD1 (6 bases). V shed 6 bases and J shed 5 bases, with 10 bases lying between them. Germline V gives CDR1 ENHRY, CDR2 SYGVKD. The CDR3 spans 12 residues. CDR3 sequence reads: CAISTGLYGYTF. In nucleotides, the CDR3 is TGTGCCATCAGCACAGGGTTATATGGCTACACCTTC.

The genes are TRBV9 and TRBJ1-6, with D possibly being TRBD1 (5 bases). V lost 2 bases and J 9 bases, leaving 15 bases between the germline ends. The CDR3 has 15 amino acids. In germline, CDR1 is SGDLS, CDR2 YYNGEE. The CDR3 spells CASSVLDSSGSPLHF. Written as DNA, the CDR3 is TGTGCCAGCAGCGTCCTTGACAGTTCGGGTTCACCCCTCCACTTT. Supplemented by reference TRBV9 and TRBJ1-6, the full variable domain reads DSGVTQTPKHLITATGQRVTLRCSPRSGDLSVYWYQQSLDQGLQFLIQYYNGEERAKGNILERFSAQQFPDLHSELNLSSLELGDSALYFCASSVLDSSGSPLHFGNGTRLTVT.

This chain joins TRBV24-1 and TRBJ2-2; D possibly corresponds to TRBD1 (8 bases). Per the germline V gene, CDR1 is KGHDR and CDR2 is SFDVKD. The CDR3 runs 16 residues. Trimming cost V 4 bases and J 2 bases, with 13 bases left between them. CDR3 loop: CATSEAGQANTGELFF. The CDR3 nucleotides are TGTGCCACCAGTGAAGCGGGACAGGCTAACACCGGGGAGCTGTTTTTT.

The chain uses TRBV18 and TRBJ1-5, with 7 bases lining up with TRBD1. This CDR3 is built from 16 residues. V shed 0 bases and J 4 bases; nucleotides not matched to a gene: 6. Germline CDR1 reads KGHSH; CDR2 reads LQKENI. The CDR3 DNA sequence: TGTGCCAGCTCACCACCCCCGACAGGGTTGAATCAGCCCCAGCATTTT. Its protein is CASSPPPTGLNQPQHF.

This chain uses TRBV4-1 with TRBJ1-2, with 7 bases lining up with TRBD1. The CDR3 covers 17 residues. Germline values: CDR1 MGHRA, CDR2 YSYEKL. The J segment lost 1 base and the V segment lost 7 bases, leaving 15 bases of the junction unmatched. CDR3 sequence (DNA): TGCGCCAGCAACCAGGGGGGACAGTCGATGGGTAACTATGGCTACACCTTC. Translating it yields CASNQGGQSMGNYGYTF.

The chain carries TRBV27 and TRBJ2-2; possibly TRBD2 for D (6 bases). The germline gives CDR1 MNHEY, CDR2 SMNVEV (reference sequence). This CDR3 is built from 16 residues. Trimming took 4 bases from V and 6 from J, leaving 18 bases between them. CDR3 nucleotides: TGTGCCAGCAGTTCAAAACTTCGGGACTTAGCCGGGGAGCTGTTTTTT. It specifies CASSSKLRDLAGELFF.

The gene calls are TRBV18 and TRBJ1-1, with D perhaps TRBD1 (5 bases). V lost 1 base, J lost 6 bases, and 9 bases lay in between. The germline gives CDR1 KGHSH, CDR2 LQKENI. The CDR3 loop spans 13 amino acids. CDR3 in amino acids: CASSPRRDPEAFF. In nucleotides, the CDR3 is TGTGCCAGCTCACCACGCAGGGATCCTGAAGCTTTCTTT.

The chain has TRBV19 and TRBJ1-5; D not resolved. Germline CDR1 reads LNHDA; CDR2 reads SQIVND (reference sequence). V lost 7 bases and J 0 bases, leaving 10 bases between the germline ends. This CDR3 has 14 residues. CDR3 residues: CASNGAYSNQPQHF. Here the CDR3 DNA reads TGTGCCAGTAACGGAGCATATAGCAATCAGCCCCAGCATTTT.

This sequence joins TRBV28 and TRBJ1-1, with TRBD1 matching 7 bases. V lost 6 bases to trimming and J lost 10 bases; unmatched junction nucleotides: 5. The CDR3 loop spans 11 amino acids. Looked up from germline, CDR1 is MDHEN and CDR2 is SYDVKM. The CDR3 spells CASRKAGGAFF. The CDR3 DNA reads as TGTGCCAGCAGGAAGGCAGGGGGAGCTTTCTTT.

This rearrangement joins TRBV28 to TRBJ2-7, with TRBD1 identical over 7 bases. Germline values: CDR1 MDHEN, CDR2 SYDVKM. The CDR3 extends over 16 amino acids. V trimming: 5 bases; J trimming: 3 bases; junction bases outside the gene matches: 13. For the CDR3, the DNA is TGTGCCAGCAGTCCAAGACAGGGCCCTCCAAACTACGAGCAGTACTTC. It encodes CASSPRQGPPNYEQYF. Full variable domain (rest looked up from reference TRBV28 and TRBJ2-7): DVKVTQSSRYLVKRTGEKVFLECVQDMDHENMFWYRQDPGLGLRLIYFSYDVKMKEKGDIPEGYSVSREKKERFSLILESASTNQTSMYLCASSPRQGPPNYEQYFGPGTRLTVT.

V and J are TRBV5-1 and TRBJ1-5; 7 bases agree with TRBD1. After removal of 4 bases from V and 0 bases from J, the junction contained 16 bases not matched to a gene. CDR3 length: 19 amino acids. Germline V gene lookup returns CDR1 SGHRS and CDR2 YFSETQ. The CDR3 DNA sequence: TGCGCCAGCAGCCTCGTTAGGGGGCGATCCCCCTGTAGCAATCAGCCCCAGCATTTT. It encodes CASSLVRGRSPCSNQPQHF.

The V and J genes are TRBV7-3 and TRBJ2-2; TRBD2 is a possible D gene (5 bases). The germline V gene has CDR1 SGHTA and CDR2 FQGTGA. V was trimmed by 1 base and J by 1 base, leaving 10 bases between them. This CDR3 comprises 16 residues. CDR3: CASSLIGGWNTGELFF. The CDR3 nucleotides are TGTGCCAGCAGCTTAATTGGCGGGTGGAACACCGGGGAGCTGTTTTTT.

The chain has TRBV3-1 (or the pseudogene TRBV3-2) and TRBJ1-2; D remains ambiguous. CDR1 and CDR2 (germline): LGHDT, YNNKEL (reference sequence). This CDR3 has 12 residues. The ends were cut back, 1 base at V and 7 bases at J, with 7 bases in the middle. The CDR3 loop reads CASSQGRAGYTF. The DNA of the CDR3 is TGTGCCAGCAGCCAAGGGAGGGCTGGCTACACCTTC.

J is TRBJ2-7 and V is TRBV27; TRBD1 matches at 9 bases. The CDR3 has 16 residues. Germline CDR1 MNHEY, CDR2 SMNVEV (reference sequence). V gave up 3 bases and J gave up 4 bases; unmatched junction bases: 10. CDR3 DNA sequence: TGTGCCAGCAGTTTTCCGACAACAGGGGGCCGGTACGAGCAGTACTTC. Translating gives CASSFPTTGGRYEQYF.

This rearrangement joins TRBV12-2 to TRBJ2-7; the table's D gene call, TRBD2, was not cross checked with the DNA. TRBV12-2 constitutes a pseudogene. There are 14 residues in the CDR3. The CDR3 nucleotides are TGTGCAAGTCGCTTGCCACGGGAGCCCTACGAGCAGTACTTC. It codes for CASRLPREPYEQYF.

The J gene is TRBJ1-4, the V gene TRBV27; D ambiguous. The germline gives CDR1 MNHEY, CDR2 SMNVEV (reference sequence). The CDR3 runs 15 residues. V lost 3 bases to trimming and J lost 5 bases, with 13 bases between them. The DNA for the CDR3 is TGTGCCAGCAGTTTTAGTCGGTGGTCCAATGAAAAACTGTTTTTT. This codes for CASSFSRWSNEKLFF.

This clone appeared a few times. The chain uses TRBV15 and TRBJ1-4, with D unclear. V lost 3 bases to trimming and J lost 2 bases, with 7 bases between them. CDR3 length equals 14 residues. Germline assignment: CDR1 LNHNV and CDR2 YYDKDF (reference sequence). CDR3 residues: CATSSRGTNEKLFF. As DNA, the CDR3 is TGTGCCACCAGCAGTCGCGGGACTAATGAAAAACTGTTTTTT.

The V gene is TRBV3-1 (or the pseudogene TRBV3-2), the J gene TRBJ1-6; 11 bases line up with TRBD1. From germline, CDR1 is LGHDT and CDR2 YNNKEL (reference sequence). The length of the CDR3 is 16 residues. V was pared by 5 bases and J by 10 bases, with 10 bases of the junction left unmatched. The CDR3 sequence: CASSGVGQGAWSPLHF. The CDR3 nucleotides are TGTGCCAGCAGCGGGGTCGGACAGGGGGCTTGGTCACCCCTCCACTTT.

The rearrangement links TRBV7-9 to TRBJ2-1, with D unresolved. The germline gives CDR1 SEHNR, CDR2 FQNEAQ (reference sequence). This CDR3 has 12 amino acids. Trimming cost V 3 bases and J 5 bases, with 5 bases left between them. The chain's CDR3 is CASSFGDNEQFF. In DNA, the CDR3 is TGTGCCAGCAGCTTTGGAGACAATGAGCAGTTCTTC.

This chain's CDR3 is CASSQEIPGVRGGNTGELFF. The CDR3 nucleotides are TGCGCCAGCAGCCAAGAAATTCCGGGTGTGCGAGGGGGGAACACCGGGGAGCTGTTTTTT. The genes are TRBV4-1 and TRBJ2-2, with TRBD1 as a possible D gene (6 bases). CDR1 MGHRA and CDR2 YSYEKL come from the germline V gene. Trimming stripped 0 bases from V and 1 base from J, with 21 bases between. The CDR3 is 20 residues long.

This chain joins TRBV7-9 and TRBJ1-3; weak D call: TRBD1 (6 bases). Trimming pared 5 bases from V and 2 bases from J, leaving 13 bases between. Germline loops: CDR1 SEHNR, CDR2 FQNEAQ (reference sequence). The length of the CDR3 is 15 residues. The CDR3 nucleotides read TGTGCCAGCAGCACCCGACAGGACCCTGGAAACACCATATATTTT. Protein product: CASSTRQDPGNTIYF.

The table lists this clone with a count of one. The chain combines TRBV7-8 with TRBJ1-1, with 8 bases lining up with TRBD1. The germline V gene has CDR1 SGHVS and CDR2 FQNEAQ. This CDR3 comprises 15 residues. V was pared by 5 bases and J by 6 bases, with 11 bases of the junction left unmatched. CDR3: CASSKQDRVGAEAFF. The CDR3 DNA reads TGTGCCAGCAGCAAACAGGACAGGGTCGGGGCTGAAGCTTTCTTT.

The chain employs TRBV11-3 and TRBJ2-3, with 8 bases aligning to TRBD2. Germline assignment: CDR1 SGHNT and CDR2 YENEEA. Unmatched junction bases numbered 13, after V lost 3 bases and J lost 5 bases. This CDR3 contains 17 residues. The CDR3 protein is CASSFPPGGRVRDTQYF. DNA for the CDR3: TGTGCCAGCAGCTTCCCCCCGGGAGGGAGGGTACGAGATACGCAGTATTTT.

V and J are TRBV18 and TRBJ2-1; the match to TRBD2 covers 7 bases. The CDR3 has 15 amino acids. The V gene's germline CDR1 is KGHSH and CDR2 LQKENI. J was trimmed by 3 bases and V by 2 bases; bases with no gene match: 4. The CDR3 is CASSPWRESYNEQFF. CDR3 DNA: TGTGCCAGCTCACCATGGCGGGAGAGCTACAATGAGCAGTTCTTC.